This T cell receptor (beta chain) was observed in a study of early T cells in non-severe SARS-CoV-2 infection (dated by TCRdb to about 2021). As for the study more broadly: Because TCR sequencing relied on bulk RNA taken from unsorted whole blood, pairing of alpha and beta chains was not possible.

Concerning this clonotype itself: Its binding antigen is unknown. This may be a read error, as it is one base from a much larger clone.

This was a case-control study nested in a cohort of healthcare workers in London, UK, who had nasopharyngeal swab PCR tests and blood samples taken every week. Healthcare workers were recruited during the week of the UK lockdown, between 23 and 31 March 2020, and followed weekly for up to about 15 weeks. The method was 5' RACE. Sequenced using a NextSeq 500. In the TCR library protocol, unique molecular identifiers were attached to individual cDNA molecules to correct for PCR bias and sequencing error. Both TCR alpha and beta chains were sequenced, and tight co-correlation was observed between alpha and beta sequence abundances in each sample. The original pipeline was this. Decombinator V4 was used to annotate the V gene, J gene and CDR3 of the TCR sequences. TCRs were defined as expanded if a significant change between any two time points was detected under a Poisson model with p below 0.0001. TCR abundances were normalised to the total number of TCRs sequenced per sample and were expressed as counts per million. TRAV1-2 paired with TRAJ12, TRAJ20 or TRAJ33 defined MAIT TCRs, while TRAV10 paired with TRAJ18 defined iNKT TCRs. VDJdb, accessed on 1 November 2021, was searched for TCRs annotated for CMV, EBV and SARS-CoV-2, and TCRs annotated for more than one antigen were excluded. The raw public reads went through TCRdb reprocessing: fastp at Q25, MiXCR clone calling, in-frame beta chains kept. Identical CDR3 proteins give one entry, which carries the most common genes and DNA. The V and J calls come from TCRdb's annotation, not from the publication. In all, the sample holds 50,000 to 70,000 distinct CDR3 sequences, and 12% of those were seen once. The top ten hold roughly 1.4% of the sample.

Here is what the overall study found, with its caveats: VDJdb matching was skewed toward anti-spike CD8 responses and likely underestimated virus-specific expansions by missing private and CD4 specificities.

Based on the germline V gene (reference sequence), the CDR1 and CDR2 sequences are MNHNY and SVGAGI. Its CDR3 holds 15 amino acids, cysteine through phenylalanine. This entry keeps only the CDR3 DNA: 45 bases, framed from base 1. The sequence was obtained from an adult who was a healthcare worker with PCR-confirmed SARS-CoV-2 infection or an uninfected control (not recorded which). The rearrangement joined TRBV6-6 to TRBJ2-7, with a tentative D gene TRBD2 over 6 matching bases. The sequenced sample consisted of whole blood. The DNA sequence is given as TGTGCCAGCACCCCGGCGGGGACCGTCTCCTACGACCAGTACTTC. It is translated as CASTPAGTVSYDQYF.